This T cell receptor (beta chain) stems from a study of CXCR3-negative and CXCR3-positive naive CD8 T cells. Study-wide findings and caveats: Cryopreservation partially lowered CXCR3 expression, so most assays used fresh PBMCs.

The germline CDR1 and CDR2 sequences are SEHNR and FQNEAQ (reference sequence). The CDR3 spans 14 residues. Remarks on this clonotype: Its target is not known.

Carrying UMI labels, the TRB cDNA libraries were prepared through 5' RACE. TCRdb processed the 5' RACE reads again and assigns one entry to each CDR3 protein, with no DNA. This listing includes 46,000 or so distinct CDR3 sequences. The J gene is TRBJ2-1, the V gene TRBV7-9; the TRBD1 assignment by TCRdb is unverifiable without DNA. The sequence was collected from a human donor in good health. Some clones in this sample may be carry-over from other donors' samples. The sample taken for sequencing was naive CXCR3- CD8+ T cells from blood. The subset is: CD45RO-CCR7+CD27+CD95- naive CD8+ T cells lacking CXCR3 (TNR3-). This chain's CDR3 is CASPAPVTYNEQFF.